This T cell receptor (beta chain) was sequenced for a study of shared clonotypes between healthy human individuals. This clone was recorded once. There were no recent acute infections or vaccinations among the donors, who were healthy HIV-negative adults. TCRdb's copy holds only in-frame clones and misses some; the assay was immunoSEQ multiplex PCR. The sample shows roughly 500,000 clones, less than 96% of them seen only once. Trimming pared 0 bases from V and 4 bases from J, leaving 11 bases between. Germline-derived CDR1 and CDR2 are SGHNT and YYREEE (reference sequence). CDR3 size: 16 residues. Sequencing input: naive CD4+ T cells sorted from blood. This sample's subset: CD45RA+ positively selected. This sequence was found in a woman in her twenties or thirties in good health. The chain joins TRBV5-4 to TRBJ2-6, with D possibly TRBD2 on 6 matching bases. The CDR3 sequence is CASSLGGDRGANVLTF. The CDR3 DNA sequence: TGTGCCAGCAGCTTGGGGGGGGACCGAGGGGCCAACGTCCTGACTTTC.